This T cell receptor beta chain was identified in a study of T-cell reconstitution after alpha-beta-depleted transplantation in children. For TCRbeta, the library was prepared with unique molecular identifiers. TCRdb called the PCR reads again in MiXCR, with one record for every CDR3 protein. The sample yields almost 400,000 distinct CDR3 sequences, about a fifth seen once. The CDR3 consists of 14 residues. Trimming took off 5 bases at V and 2 bases at J, with 11 bases between the two ends. The specimen was PBMCs from the stem cell graft donor, collected from the stem cell graft. This chain links TRBV12-3 or TRBV12-4 with TRBJ2-3; D remains unclear. This receptor was obtained from a human donor who donated a stem cell graft to a child with acute myeloid leukemia. The CDR3 protein is CASSPLRATDTQYF. CDR3 coding DNA: TGTGCCAGCAGTCCGCTTCGCGCCACAGATACGCAGTATTTT.